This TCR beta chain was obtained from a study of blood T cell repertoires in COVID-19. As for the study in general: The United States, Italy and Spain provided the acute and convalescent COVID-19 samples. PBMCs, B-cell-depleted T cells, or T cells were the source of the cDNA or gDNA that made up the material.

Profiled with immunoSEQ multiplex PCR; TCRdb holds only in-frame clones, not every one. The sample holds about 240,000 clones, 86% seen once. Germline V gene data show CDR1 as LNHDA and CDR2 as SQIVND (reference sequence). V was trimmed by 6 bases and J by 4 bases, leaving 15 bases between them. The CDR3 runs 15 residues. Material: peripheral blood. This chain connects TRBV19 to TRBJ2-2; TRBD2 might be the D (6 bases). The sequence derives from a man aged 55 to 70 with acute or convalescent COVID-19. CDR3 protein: CASRSGLVVTGELFF. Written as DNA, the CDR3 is TGTGCCAGTAGATCGGGACTTGTCGTCACCGGGGAGCTGTTTTTT.